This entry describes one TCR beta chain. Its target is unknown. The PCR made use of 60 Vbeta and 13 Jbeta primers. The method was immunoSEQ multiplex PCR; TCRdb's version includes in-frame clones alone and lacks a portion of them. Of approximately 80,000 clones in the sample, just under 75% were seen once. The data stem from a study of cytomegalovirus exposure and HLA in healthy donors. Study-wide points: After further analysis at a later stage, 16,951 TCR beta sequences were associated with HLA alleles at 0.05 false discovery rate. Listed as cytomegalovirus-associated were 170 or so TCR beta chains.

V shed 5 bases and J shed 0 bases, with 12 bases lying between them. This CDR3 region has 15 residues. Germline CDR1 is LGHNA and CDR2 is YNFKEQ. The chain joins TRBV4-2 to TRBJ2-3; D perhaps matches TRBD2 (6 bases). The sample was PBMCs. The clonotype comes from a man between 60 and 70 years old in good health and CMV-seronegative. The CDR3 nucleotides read TGTGCCAGCAGCTTAACCGGGACTAGCACAGATACGCAGTATTTT. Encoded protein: CASSLTGTSTDTQYF.